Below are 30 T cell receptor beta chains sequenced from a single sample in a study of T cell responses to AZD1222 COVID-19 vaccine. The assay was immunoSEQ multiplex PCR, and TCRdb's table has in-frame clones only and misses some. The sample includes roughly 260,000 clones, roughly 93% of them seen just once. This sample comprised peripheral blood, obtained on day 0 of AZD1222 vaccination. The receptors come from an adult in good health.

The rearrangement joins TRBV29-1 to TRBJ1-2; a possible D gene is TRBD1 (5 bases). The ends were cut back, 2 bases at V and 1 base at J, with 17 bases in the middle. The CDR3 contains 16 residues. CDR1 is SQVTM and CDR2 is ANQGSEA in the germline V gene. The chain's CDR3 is CSVEPAGGPLNYGYTF. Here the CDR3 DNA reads TGCAGCGTTGAACCGGCCGGGGGTCCCCTTAACTATGGCTACACCTTC.

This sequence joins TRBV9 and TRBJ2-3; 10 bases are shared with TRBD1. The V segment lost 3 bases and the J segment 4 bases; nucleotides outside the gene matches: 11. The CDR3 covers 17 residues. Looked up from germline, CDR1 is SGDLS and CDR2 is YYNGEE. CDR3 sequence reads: CASSGRPDRGIADTQYF. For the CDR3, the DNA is TGTGCCAGCAGCGGCCGACCGGACAGGGGGATTGCAGATACGCAGTATTTT.

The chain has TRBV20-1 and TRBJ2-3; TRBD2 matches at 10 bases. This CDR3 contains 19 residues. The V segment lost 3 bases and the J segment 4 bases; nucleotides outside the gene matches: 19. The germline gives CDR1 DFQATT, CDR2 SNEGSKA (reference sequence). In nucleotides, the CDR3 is TGCAGTGCTAGTCCACCTGGCCTAGGGTTGGGACTAGCGCCAGATACGCAGTATTTT. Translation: CSASPPGLGLGLAPDTQYF.

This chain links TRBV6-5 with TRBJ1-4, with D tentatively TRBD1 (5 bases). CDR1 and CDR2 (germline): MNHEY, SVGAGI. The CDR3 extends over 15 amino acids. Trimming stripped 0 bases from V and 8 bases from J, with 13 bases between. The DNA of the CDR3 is TGTGCCAGCAGTTACTCCCCGGGGGAGAGGGAAAAACTGTTTTTT. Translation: CASSYSPGEREKLFF.

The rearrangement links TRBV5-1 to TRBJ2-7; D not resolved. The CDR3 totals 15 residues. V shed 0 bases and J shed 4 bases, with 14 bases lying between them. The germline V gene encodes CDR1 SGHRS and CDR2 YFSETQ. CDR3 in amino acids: CASSLAGSFDYEQYF. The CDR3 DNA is TGCGCCAGCAGCTTGGCTGGCAGTTTTGATTACGAGCAGTACTTC.

For the CDR3, the DNA is TGTGCCAGCAGCTTCCGGGGTGGAAGTGAAAAACTGTTTTTT. Its protein product is CASSFRGGSEKLFF. This chain connects TRBV7-2 to TRBJ1-4; D is undetermined. Trimming removed 3 bases at V and 7 bases at J, with 12 bases between. The CDR3 is 14 residues long. Germline CDR1 and CDR2: SGHTA and FQGNSA.

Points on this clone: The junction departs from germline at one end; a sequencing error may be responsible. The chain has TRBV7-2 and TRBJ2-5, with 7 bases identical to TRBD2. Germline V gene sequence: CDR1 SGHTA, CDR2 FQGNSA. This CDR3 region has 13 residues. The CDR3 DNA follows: TGTGCCAGCAGCCTAGCGGTCCTGGGGACCCAGTACTTC. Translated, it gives CASSLAVLGTQYF.

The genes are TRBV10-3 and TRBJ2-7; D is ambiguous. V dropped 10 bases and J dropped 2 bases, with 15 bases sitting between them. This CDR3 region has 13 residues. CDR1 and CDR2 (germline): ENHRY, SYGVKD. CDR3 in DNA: TGTGCCACGGCCGGGTCCGGTACCTACGAGCAGTACTTC. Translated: CATAGSGTYEQYF.

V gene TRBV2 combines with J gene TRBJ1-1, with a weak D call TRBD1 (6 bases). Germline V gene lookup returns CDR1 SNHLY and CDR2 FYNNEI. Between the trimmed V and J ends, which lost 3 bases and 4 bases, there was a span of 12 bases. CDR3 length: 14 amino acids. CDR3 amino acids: CASSEKGGGTEAFF. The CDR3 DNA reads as TGTGCCAGCAGTGAGAAGGGGGGCGGCACTGAAGCTTTCTTT.

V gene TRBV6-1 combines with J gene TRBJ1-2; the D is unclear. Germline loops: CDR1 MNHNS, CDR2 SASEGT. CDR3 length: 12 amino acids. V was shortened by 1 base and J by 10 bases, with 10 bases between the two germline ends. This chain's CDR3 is CASSEGWRIYTF. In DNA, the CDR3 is TGTGCCAGCAGTGAAGGCTGGAGAATCTACACCTTC.

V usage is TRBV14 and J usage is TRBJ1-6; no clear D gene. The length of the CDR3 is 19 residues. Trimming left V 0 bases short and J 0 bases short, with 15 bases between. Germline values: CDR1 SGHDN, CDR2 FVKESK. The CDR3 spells CASSQERAGLDSYNSPLHF. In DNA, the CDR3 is TGTGCCAGCAGCCAAGAAAGGGCCGGGTTGGACTCCTATAATTCACCCCTCCACTTT.

The CDR3: CASSLWGDTGELFF. The CDR3 DNA is TGTGCCAGCAGCTTATGGGGCGACACCGGGGAGCTGTTTTTT. V is TRBV11-2 and J is TRBJ2-2, with D possibly being TRBD1 (5 bases). Germline CDR1 and CDR2: SGHAT and FQNNGV. Between the trimmed V and J ends, which lost 2 bases and 3 bases, there was a span of 7 bases. The CDR3 loop spans 14 amino acids.

CDR3 bases: TGTGCCAGCAGCCCACCAGGGGGTTCCTATGGCTACACCTTC. Translation: CASSPPGGSYGYTF. The rearrangement links TRBV5-6 to TRBJ1-2, with TRBD1 identical over 7 bases. The CDR3 sequence is 14 residues long. V shed 4 bases, J shed 4 bases, and the junction held 7 bases outside the gene matches. The germline CDR1 and CDR2 sequences are SGHDT and YYEEEE. The full variable domain, its missing parts supplied by reference TRBV5-6 and TRBJ1-2, is DAGVTQSPTHLIKTRGQQVTLRCSPKSGHDTVSWYQQALGQGPQFIFQYYEEEERQRGNFPDRFSGHQFPNYSSELNVNALLLGDSALYLCASSPPGGSYGYTFGSGTRLTVV.

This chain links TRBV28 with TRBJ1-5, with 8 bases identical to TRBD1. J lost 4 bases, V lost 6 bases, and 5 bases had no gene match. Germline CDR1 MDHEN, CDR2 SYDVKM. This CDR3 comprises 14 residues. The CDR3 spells CASSPTGENQPQHF. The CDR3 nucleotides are TGTGCCAGCAGCCCGACAGGGGAGAATCAGCCCCAGCATTTT.

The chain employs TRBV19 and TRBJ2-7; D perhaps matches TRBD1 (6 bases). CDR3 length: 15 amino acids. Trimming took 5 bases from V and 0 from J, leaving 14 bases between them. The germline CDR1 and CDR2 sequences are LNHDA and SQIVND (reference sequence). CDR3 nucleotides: TGTGCCAGTAGTTCCCAGGGGCTTCCCTCCTACGAGCAGTACTTC. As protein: CASSSQGLPSYEQYF. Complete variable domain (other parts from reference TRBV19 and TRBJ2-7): DGGITQSPKYLFRKEGQNVTLSCEQNLNHDAMYWYRQDPGQGLRLIYYSQIVNDFQKGDIAEGYSVSREKKESFPLTVTSAQKNPTAFYLCASSSQGLPSYEQYFGPGTRLTVT.

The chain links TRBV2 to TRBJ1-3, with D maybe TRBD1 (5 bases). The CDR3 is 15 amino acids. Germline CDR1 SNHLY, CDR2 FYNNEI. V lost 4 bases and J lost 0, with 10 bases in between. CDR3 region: CASSVADSSGNTIYF. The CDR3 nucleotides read TGTGCCAGCAGTGTAGCAGACAGCTCTGGAAACACCATATATTTT.

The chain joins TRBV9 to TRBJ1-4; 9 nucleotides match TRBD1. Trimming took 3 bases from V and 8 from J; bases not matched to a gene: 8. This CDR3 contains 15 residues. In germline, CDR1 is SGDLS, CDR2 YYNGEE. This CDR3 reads CASSATGGPGEKLFF. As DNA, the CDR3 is TGTGCCAGCAGCGCAACAGGGGGCCCGGGGGAAAAACTGTTTTTT.

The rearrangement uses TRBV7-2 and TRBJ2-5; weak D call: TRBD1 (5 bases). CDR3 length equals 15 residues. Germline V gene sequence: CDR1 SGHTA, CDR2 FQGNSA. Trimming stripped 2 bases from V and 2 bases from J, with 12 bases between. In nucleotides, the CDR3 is TGTGCCAGCAGCTTATTAACAGGACGACAAGAGACCCAGTACTTC. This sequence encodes CASSLLTGRQETQYF.

The CDR3 DNA follows: TGTGCCAGCGCCGGGGGAGAGACCCAGTACTTC. Translated, it gives CASAGGETQYF. The gene calls are TRBV18 and TRBJ2-5, with D perhaps TRBD2 (6 bases). Per the germline V gene, CDR1 is KGHSH and CDR2 is LQKENI. The CDR3 runs 11 residues. V shed 8 bases and J shed 4 bases, with 8 bases lying between them.

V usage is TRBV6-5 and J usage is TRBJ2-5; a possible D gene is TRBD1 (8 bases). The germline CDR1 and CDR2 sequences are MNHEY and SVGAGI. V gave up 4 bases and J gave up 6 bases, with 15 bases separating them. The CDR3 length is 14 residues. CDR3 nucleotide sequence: TGTGCCAGCAGTTCTACAGGGGGGGGTCAGACCCAGTACTTC. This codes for CASSSTGGGQTQYF.

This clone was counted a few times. The CDR3: CASSPLGERGAWNEQFF. The CDR3, as DNA: TGTGCCAGCTCACCCCTTGGGGAGCGGGGGGCATGGAATGAGCAGTTCTTC. The rearrangement links TRBV18 to TRBJ2-1, with TRBD2 matching over 9 bases. Germline V lookup: CDR1 KGHSH, CDR2 LQKENI. The length of the CDR3 is 17 residues. J gave up 7 bases and V 3 bases, and 13 bases lay outside the gene matches.

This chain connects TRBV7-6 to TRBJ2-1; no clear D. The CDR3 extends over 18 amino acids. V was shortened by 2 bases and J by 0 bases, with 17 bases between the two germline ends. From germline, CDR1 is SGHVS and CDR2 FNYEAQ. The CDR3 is CASSLTPPNGVSYNEQFF. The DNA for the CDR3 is TGTGCCAGCAGCTTAACCCCCCCTAACGGAGTCTCCTACAATGAGCAGTTCTTC. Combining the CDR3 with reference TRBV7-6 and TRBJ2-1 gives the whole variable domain GAGVSQSPRYKVTKRGQDVALRCDPISGHVSLYWYRQALGQGPEFLTYFNYEAQQDKSGLPNDRFSAERPEGSISTLTIQRTEQRDSAMYRCASSLTPPNGVSYNEQFFGPGTRLTVL.

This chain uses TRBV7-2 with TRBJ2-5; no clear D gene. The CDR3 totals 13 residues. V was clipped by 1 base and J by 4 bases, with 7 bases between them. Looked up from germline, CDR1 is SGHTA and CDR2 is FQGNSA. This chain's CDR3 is CASSLGHRETQYF. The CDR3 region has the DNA TGTGCCAGCAGCTTAGGACACCGAGAGACCCAGTACTTC.

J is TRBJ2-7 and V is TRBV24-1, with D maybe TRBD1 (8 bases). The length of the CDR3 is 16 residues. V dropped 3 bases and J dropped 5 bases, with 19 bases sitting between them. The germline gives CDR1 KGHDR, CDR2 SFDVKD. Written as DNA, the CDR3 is TGTGCCACCAGTGATGGTCACAGGGGGAGGGATAACGAGCAGTACTTC. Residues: CATSDGHRGRDNEQYF.

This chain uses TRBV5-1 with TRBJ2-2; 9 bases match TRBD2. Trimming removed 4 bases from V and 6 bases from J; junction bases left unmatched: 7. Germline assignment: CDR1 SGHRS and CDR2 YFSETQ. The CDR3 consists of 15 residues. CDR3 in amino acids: CASSQSGRKSGELFF. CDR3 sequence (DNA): TGCGCCAGCAGCCAGAGCGGGAGGAAGTCCGGGGAGCTGTTTTTT.

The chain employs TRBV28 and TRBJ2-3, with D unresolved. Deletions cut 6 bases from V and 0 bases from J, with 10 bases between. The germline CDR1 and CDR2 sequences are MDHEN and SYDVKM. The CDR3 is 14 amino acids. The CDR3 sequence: CASRLLSSTDTQYF. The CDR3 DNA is TGTGCCAGCAGGCTCCTCTCTAGCACAGATACGCAGTATTTT.

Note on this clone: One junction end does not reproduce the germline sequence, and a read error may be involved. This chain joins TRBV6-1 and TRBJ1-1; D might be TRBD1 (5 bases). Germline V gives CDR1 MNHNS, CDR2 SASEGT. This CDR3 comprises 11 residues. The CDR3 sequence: CASSEAEGRHF. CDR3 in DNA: TGTGCCAGCAGTGAAGCAGAGGGACGGCACTTT.

The CDR3 loop reads CASSQGPDWGNTIYF. CDR3 bases: TGTGCCAGCAGCCAGGGTCCGGATTGGGGAAACACCATATATTTT. The rearrangement uses TRBV5-4 and TRBJ1-3, with D possibly being TRBD1 (5 bases). Germline V gives CDR1 SGHNT, CDR2 YYREEE (reference sequence). The CDR3 has 15 residues. The V end was cut by 4 bases, the J end by 4 bases, with 15 bases between.

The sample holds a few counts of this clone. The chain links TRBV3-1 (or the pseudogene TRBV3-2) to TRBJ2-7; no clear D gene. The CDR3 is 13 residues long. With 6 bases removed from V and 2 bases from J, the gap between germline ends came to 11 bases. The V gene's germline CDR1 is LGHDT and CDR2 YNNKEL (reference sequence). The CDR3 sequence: CASRSSTAYEQYF. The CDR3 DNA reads TGTGCCAGCAGGAGCTCCACTGCCTACGAGCAGTACTTC.

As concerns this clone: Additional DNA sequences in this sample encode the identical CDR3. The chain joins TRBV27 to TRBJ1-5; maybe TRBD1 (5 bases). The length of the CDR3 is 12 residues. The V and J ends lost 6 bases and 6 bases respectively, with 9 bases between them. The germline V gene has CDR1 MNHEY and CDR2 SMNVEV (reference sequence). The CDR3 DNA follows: TGTGCCAGCAGCCCCGGGGGTCAGCCCCAGCATTTT. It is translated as CASSPGGQPQHF.